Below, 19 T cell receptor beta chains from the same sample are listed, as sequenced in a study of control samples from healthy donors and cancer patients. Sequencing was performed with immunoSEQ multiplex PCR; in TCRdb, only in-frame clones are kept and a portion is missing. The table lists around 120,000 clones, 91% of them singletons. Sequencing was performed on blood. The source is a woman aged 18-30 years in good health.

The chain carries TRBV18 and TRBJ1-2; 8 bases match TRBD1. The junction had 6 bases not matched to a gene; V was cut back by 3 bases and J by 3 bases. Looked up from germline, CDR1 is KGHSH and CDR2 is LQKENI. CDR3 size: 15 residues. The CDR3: CASSPGAGGHYGYTF. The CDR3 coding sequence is TGTGCCAGCTCACCTGGGGCAGGGGGCCACTATGGCTACACCTTC. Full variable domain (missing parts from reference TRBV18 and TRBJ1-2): NAGVMQNPRHLVRRRGQEARLRCSPMKGHSHVYWYRQLPEEGLKFMVYLQKENIIDESGMPKERFSAEFPKEGPSILRIQQVVRGDSAAYFCASSPGAGGHYGYTFGSGTRLTVV.

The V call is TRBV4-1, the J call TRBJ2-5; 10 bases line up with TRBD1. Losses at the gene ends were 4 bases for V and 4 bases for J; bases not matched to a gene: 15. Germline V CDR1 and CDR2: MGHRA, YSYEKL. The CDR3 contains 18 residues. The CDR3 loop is CASSPVPGQGTGRETQYF. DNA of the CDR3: TGCGCCAGCAGCCCTGTCCCGGGACAGGGGACGGGGCGAGAGACCCAGTACTTC.

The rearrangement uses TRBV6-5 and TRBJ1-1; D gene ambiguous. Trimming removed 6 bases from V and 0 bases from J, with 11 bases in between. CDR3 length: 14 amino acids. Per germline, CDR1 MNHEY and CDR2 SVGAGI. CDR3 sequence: CASRVRIMNTEAFF. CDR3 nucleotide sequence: TGTGCCAGCAGAGTCAGGATCATGAACACTGAAGCTTTCTTT.

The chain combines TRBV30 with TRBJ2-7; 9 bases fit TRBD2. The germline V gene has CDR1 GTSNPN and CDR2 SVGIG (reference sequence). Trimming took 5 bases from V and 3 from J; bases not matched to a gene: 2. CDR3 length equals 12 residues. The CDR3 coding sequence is TGTGCCTGGGATAGCGGGAGCTACGAGCAGTACTTC. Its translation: CAWDSGSYEQYF.

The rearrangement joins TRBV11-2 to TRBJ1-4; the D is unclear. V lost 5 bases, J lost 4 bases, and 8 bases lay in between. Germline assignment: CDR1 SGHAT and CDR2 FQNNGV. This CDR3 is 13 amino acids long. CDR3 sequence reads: CASSRRNNEKLFF. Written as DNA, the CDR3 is TGTGCCAGCAGCCGCCGAAATAATGAAAAACTGTTTTTT.

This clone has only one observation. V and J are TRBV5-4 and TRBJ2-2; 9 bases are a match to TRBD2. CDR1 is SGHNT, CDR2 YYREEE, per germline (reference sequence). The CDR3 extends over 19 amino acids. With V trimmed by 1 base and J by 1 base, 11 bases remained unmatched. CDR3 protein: CASSLRAGGTGGNTGELFF. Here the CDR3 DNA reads TGTGCCAGCAGCTTGCGCGCGGGGGGGACTGGAGGGAACACCGGGGAGCTGTTTTTT.

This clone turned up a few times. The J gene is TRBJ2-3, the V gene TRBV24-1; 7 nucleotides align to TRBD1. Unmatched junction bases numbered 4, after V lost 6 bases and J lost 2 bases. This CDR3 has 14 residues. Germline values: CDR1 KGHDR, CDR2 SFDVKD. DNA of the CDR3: TGTGCCACCAGTCCGGGACAGATCACAGATACGCAGTATTTT. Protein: CATSPGQITDTQYF.

The CDR3 loop is CASIPSGNNIQYF. As DNA, the CDR3 is TGTGCCAGCATTCCTAGCGGGAACAACATTCAGTACTTC. This rearrangement joins TRBV2 to TRBJ2-4, with TRBD2 matching 9 bases. The CDR3 is 13 residues long. CDR1 is SNHLY, CDR2 FYNNEI, per germline. Trimming cost V 7 bases and J 7 bases; bases outside gene matches: 5.

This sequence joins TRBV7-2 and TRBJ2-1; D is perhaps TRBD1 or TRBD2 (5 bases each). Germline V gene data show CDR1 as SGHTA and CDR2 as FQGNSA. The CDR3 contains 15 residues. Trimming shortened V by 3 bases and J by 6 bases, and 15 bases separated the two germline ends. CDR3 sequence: CASSLDRGRANEQFF. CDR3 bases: TGTGCCAGCAGCTTGGACCGGGGACGAGCCAATGAGCAGTTCTTC. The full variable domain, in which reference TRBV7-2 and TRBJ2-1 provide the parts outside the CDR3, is GAGVSQSPSNKVTEKGKDVELRCDPISGHTALYWYRQSLGQGLEFLIYFQGNSAPDKSGLPSDRFSAERTGGSVSTLTIQRTQQEDSAVYLCASSLDRGRANEQFFGPGTRLTVL.

CDR3 coding DNA: TGTGCCAGCAGTGCGGCCAGTTATGGGGGGCTCTATGGCTACACCTTC. This sequence encodes CASSAASYGGLYGYTF. The genes are TRBV2 and TRBJ1-2; D might be TRBD1 (6 bases). Per germline, CDR1 SNHLY and CDR2 FYNNEI. The CDR3 spans 16 residues. Trimming removed 4 bases from V and 4 bases from J, with 19 bases in between. The complete variable domain, with remaining parts taken from reference TRBV2 and TRBJ1-2, reads EPEVTQTPSHQVTQMGQEVILRCVPISNHLYFYWYRQILGQKVEFLVSFYNNEISEKSEIFDDQFSVERPDGSNFTLKIRSTKLEDSAMYFCASSAASYGGLYGYTFGSGTRLTVV.

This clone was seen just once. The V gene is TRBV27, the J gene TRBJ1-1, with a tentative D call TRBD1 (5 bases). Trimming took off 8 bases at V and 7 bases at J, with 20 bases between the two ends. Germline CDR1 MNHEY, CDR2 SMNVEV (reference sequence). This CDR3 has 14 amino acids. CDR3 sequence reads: CASSTRGRINEAFF. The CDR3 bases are TGTGCCAGCTCGACGCGGGGGAGGATAAATGAAGCTTTCTTT.

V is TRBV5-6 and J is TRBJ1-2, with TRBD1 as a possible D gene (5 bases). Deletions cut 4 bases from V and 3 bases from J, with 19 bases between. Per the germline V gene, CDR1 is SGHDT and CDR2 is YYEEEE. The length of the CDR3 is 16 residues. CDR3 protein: CASSPLDTAAHYGYTF. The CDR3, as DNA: TGTGCCAGCAGCCCCCTGGACACGGCGGCTCACTATGGCTACACCTTC.

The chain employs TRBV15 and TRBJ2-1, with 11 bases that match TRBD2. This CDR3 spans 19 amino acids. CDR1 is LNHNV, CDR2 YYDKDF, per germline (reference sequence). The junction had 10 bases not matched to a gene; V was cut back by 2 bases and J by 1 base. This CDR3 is CATSRPPGASGRSYNEQFF. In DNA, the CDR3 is TGTGCCACCAGCAGACCTCCCGGGGCTAGCGGGAGGTCCTACAATGAGCAGTTCTTC.

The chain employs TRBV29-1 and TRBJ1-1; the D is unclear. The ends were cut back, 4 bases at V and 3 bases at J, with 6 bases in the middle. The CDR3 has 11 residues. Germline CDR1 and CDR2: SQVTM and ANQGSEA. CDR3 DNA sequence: TGCAGCGTTGGGTCGGACACTGAAGCTTTCTTT. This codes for CSVGSDTEAFF. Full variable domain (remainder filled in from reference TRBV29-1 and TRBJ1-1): SAVISQKPSRDICQRGTSLTIQCQVDSQVTMMFWYRQQPGQSLTLIATANQGSEATYESGFVIDKFPISRPNLTFSTLTVSNMSPEDSSIYLCSVGSDTEAFFGQGTRLTVV.

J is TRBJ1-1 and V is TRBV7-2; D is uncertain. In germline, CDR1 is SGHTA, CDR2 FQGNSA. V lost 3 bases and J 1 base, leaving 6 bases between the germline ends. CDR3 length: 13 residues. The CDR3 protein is CASSFWWNTEAFF. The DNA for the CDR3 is TGTGCCAGCAGCTTCTGGTGGAACACTGAAGCTTTCTTT.

CDR3 sequence (DNA): TGTGCCAGCAGCCGCAGCGGGGGGCGAACGAGCTCCTACAATGAGCAGTTCTTC. Translated: CASSRSGGRTSSYNEQFF. The chain combines TRBV7-2 with TRBJ2-1, with TRBD2 matching over 9 bases. The J segment lost 0 bases and the V segment lost 5 bases, leaving 11 bases of the junction unmatched. Germline-derived CDR1 and CDR2 are SGHTA and FQGNSA. The CDR3 has 18 amino acids.

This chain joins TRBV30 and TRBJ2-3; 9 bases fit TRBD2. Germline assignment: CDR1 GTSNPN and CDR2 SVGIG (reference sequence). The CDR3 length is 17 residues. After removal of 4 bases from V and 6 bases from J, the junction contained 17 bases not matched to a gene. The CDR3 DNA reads TGTGCCTGGATACCTGGGAAAGGGCGGGGGGGCGTCGATACGCAGTATTTT. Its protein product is CAWIPGKGRGGVDTQYF.

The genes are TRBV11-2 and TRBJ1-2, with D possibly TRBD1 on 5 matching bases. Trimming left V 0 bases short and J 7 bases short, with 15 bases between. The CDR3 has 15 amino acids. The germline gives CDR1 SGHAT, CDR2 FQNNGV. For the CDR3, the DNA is TGTGCCAGCAGCTTAGATCTGGGGGACCTAAGTGGCTACACCTTC. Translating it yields CASSLDLGDLSGYTF.

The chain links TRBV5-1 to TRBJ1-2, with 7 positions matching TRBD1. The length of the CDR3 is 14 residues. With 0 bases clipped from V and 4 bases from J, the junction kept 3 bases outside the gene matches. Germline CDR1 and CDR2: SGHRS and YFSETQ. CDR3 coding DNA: TGCGCCAGCAGCTTGGGGGGACAGATCTATGGCTACACCTTC. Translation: CASSLGGQIYGYTF.